The next 8 T cell receptor beta chains were all read from a single sample in a study of T cell changes during pregnancy in multiple sclerosis. Here immunoSEQ multiplex PCR was the method, and the copy in TCRdb shows in-frame clones only, minus some. The sample records about 94,000 clones, 93% being singletons. Specimen: peripheral blood, collected after pregnancy. Receptor source: a female donor with multiple sclerosis, enrolled in a pregnancy study.

The V gene is TRBV9, the J gene TRBJ1-4; perhaps TRBD1 as D (5 bases). The V end lost 0 bases, the J end lost 4 bases, and 16 bases lay between the germline ends. CDR1 is SGDLS, CDR2 YYNGEE, per germline. This CDR3 is 17 amino acids long. This CDR3 reads CASSVEGGAIVNEKLFF. CDR3 DNA: TGTGCCAGCAGCGTAGAGGGCGGGGCGATTGTTAATGAAAAACTGTTTTTT.

As DNA, the CDR3 is TGTGCCAGCAGGCGGGACAGAAACTACGAGCAGTACTTC. It encodes CASRRDRNYEQYF. The chain is built from TRBV6-5 and TRBJ2-7, with D possibly being TRBD1 (7 bases). V lost 6 bases to trimming and J lost 3 bases, with 12 bases between them. This CDR3 is built from 13 residues. CDR1 MNHEY and CDR2 SVGAGI come from the germline V gene.

The V and J genes are TRBV27 and TRBJ2-7, with D perhaps matching TRBD2 (6 bases). This CDR3 contains 13 residues. V was clipped by 5 bases and J by 3 bases, with 11 bases between them. Per the germline V gene, CDR1 is MNHEY and CDR2 is SMNVEV (reference sequence). The CDR3, as DNA: TGTGCCAGCAGTCGGGGGACTTTCTACGAGCAGTACTTC. Amino acid sequence: CASSRGTFYEQYF.

This clone was detected only once. The chain uses TRBV9 and TRBJ1-1; D may be TRBD1 (5 bases). This CDR3 is 14 amino acids long. Trimming pared 0 bases from V and 4 bases from J, leaving 10 bases between. Germline V gene lookup returns CDR1 SGDLS and CDR2 YYNGEE. In DNA form, the CDR3 reads TGTGCCAGCAGCGTAGTGAGCAGGGTCACTGAAGCTTTCTTT. Protein product: CASSVVSRVTEAFF.

This chain uses TRBV6-1 with TRBJ1-3, with D uncertain. With 0 bases removed from V and 2 bases from J, the gap between germline ends came to 14 bases. The CDR3 loop spans 17 amino acids. The germline V gene has CDR1 MNHNS and CDR2 SASEGT. The CDR3 protein is CASSEALVQIPGNTIYF. CDR3 in DNA: TGTGCCAGCAGTGAAGCGCTGGTACAGATCCCTGGAAACACCATATATTTT.

The rearrangement uses TRBV5-1 and TRBJ1-2; a weak D match, TRBD1 (6 bases). In germline, CDR1 is SGHRS, CDR2 YFSETQ. V lost 5 bases and J 6 bases, leaving 14 bases between the germline ends. CDR3 length: 13 residues. CDR3 amino acids: CASSETGRDGYTF. In DNA form, the CDR3 reads TGCGCCAGCAGTGAGACAGGAAGAGATGGCTACACCTTC.

The genes are TRBV6-6 and TRBJ2-6, with a tentative D call TRBD2 (5 bases). The V and J ends lost 5 bases and 3 bases respectively, with 8 bases between them. The CDR3 sequence is 14 residues long. Germline loops: CDR1 MNHNY, CDR2 SVGAGI (reference sequence). The CDR3 bases are TGTGCCAGCAGTGAGGGAAGTGGGGCCAACGTCCTGACTTTC. Its protein is CASSEGSGANVLTF.

V gene TRBV30 combines with J gene TRBJ2-2; 7 bases fit TRBD1. The junction had 3 bases not matched to a gene; V was cut back by 2 bases and J by 6 bases. The CDR3 has 13 residues. Germline values: CDR1 GTSNPN, CDR2 SVGIG (reference sequence). The CDR3 region is CAWSMTGSGELFF. The CDR3 nucleotides read TGTGCCTGGAGTATGACAGGGTCCGGGGAGCTGTTTTTT.